Below, 25 T cell receptor beta chains from the same sample are listed, as sequenced in a study of blood T cell repertoires in COVID-19. This table comes from immunoSEQ multiplex PCR, and its TCRdb copy is limited to in-frame clones, with some not included. In the table there are 400,000 to 550,000 clones, about 89% of which are singletons. Sequencing was carried out using peripheral blood. The source is a woman in her thirties with acute or convalescent COVID-19.

This chain uses TRBV5-5 with TRBJ2-1; 9 bases are a match to TRBD2. The CDR3 covers 14 residues. Losses at the gene ends were 2 bases for V and 5 bases for J; bases not matched to a gene: 2. CDR1 is SGHKS and CDR2 is YYEKEE in the germline V gene (reference sequence). The CDR3 sequence: CASSFSGGNNEQFF. In DNA form, the CDR3 reads TGTGCCAGCAGCTTTAGCGGGGGTAACAATGAGCAGTTCTTC.

J is TRBJ1-2 and V is TRBV6-5; 8 nucleotides line up with TRBD1. V was pared by 6 bases and J by 6 bases, with 9 bases of the junction left unmatched. Germline lookup yields CDR1 MNHEY and CDR2 SVGAGI. The length of the CDR3 is 14 residues. The CDR3 here is CASSPNRGANGYTF. Written as DNA, the CDR3 is TGTGCCAGCAGCCCGAACAGGGGGGCAAATGGCTACACCTTC.

The chain employs TRBV6-2 or TRBV6-3 and TRBJ2-7; no definite D call. The CDR3 loop spans 15 amino acids. Germline V gene lookup returns CDR1 MNHEY and CDR2 SVGEGT. V was cut by 0 bases and J by 2 bases, with 11 bases left in between. The CDR3 nucleotides are TGTGCCAGCAGTTACTCGTGGTCAGAAACCTACGAGCAGTACTTC. Translating gives CASSYSWSETYEQYF.

The chain recombines TRBV29-1 with TRBJ2-2; 9 bases agree with TRBD1. The CDR3 extends over 14 amino acids. The V segment lost 4 bases and the J segment 7 bases; nucleotides outside the gene matches: 7. Per germline, CDR1 SQVTM and CDR2 ANQGSEA. CDR3 in amino acids: CSVGGTGTDGELFF. The CDR3 nucleotides read TGCAGCGTTGGAGGGACAGGGACTGACGGGGAGCTGTTTTTT.

V usage is TRBV11-2 and J usage is TRBJ1-1; tentative D call: TRBD1 (5 bases). Germline V lookup: CDR1 SGHAT, CDR2 FQNNGV. V was pared by 6 bases and J by 3 bases, with 20 bases between. The CDR3 totals 16 residues. CDR3 sequence reads: CASRYPRGGVDTEAFF. The CDR3 nucleotides are TGTGCCAGCAGATACCCCCGGGGAGGGGTGGACACTGAAGCTTTCTTT.

The chain joins TRBV5-1 to TRBJ2-5, with D tentatively TRBD1 (6 bases). Looked up from germline, CDR1 is SGHRS and CDR2 is YFSETQ. V shed 0 bases and J shed 2 bases, with 14 bases lying between them. This CDR3 has 16 residues. The CDR3 DNA reads as TGCGCCAGCAGCTTGGCCCGACGGACAGCGCAAGAGACCCAGTACTTC. Translation: CASSLARRTAQETQYF.

This clone was seen only once. V gene TRBV5-1 combines with J gene TRBJ1-1; no firm D call. This CDR3 has 13 residues. V gave up 4 bases and J gave up 8 bases, with 15 bases separating them. CDR1 is SGHRS and CDR2 is YFSETQ in the germline V gene. The CDR3 spells CASSPIGGSEAFF. The CDR3 DNA reads as TGCGCCAGCAGCCCTATCGGCGGATCCGAAGCTTTCTTT.

The CDR3 nucleotides are TGTGCCAGCAGTGAGGAGGGACTAGCAGGCAATGAGCAGTTCTTC. The encoded protein is CASSEEGLAGNEQFF. The chain carries TRBV2 and TRBJ2-1; 9 nucleotides agree with TRBD2. The CDR3 extends over 15 amino acids. In germline, CDR1 is SNHLY, CDR2 FYNNEI. The trim removed 3 bases at V and 6 bases at J, leaving 6 bases unmatched.

V and J are TRBV6-6 and TRBJ1-1, with 11 bases aligning to TRBD1. From germline, CDR1 is MNHNY and CDR2 SVGAGI (reference sequence). The CDR3 runs to 17 residues. V lost 5 bases to trimming and J lost 2 bases; unmatched junction nucleotides: 10. CDR3 in DNA: TGTGCCAGCAGTCTAGGACAGGGGGCTATCGGAAACACTGAAGCTTTCTTT. Encoded protein: CASSLGQGAIGNTEAFF.

This clone was counted a few times. The rearrangement links TRBV19 to TRBJ2-7, with D perhaps TRBD2 (6 bases). V lost 3 bases, J lost 6 bases, and 12 bases lay in between. The germline V gene encodes CDR1 LNHDA and CDR2 SQIVND (reference sequence). The CDR3 sequence is 13 residues long. CDR3 sequence: CASSIAGRIEQYF. The CDR3 nucleotides are TGTGCCAGTAGTATTGCAGGGAGGATCGAGCAGTACTTC. Together with reference TRBV19 and TRBJ2-7, the CDR3 gives the full variable domain: DGGITQSPKYLFRKEGQNVTLSCEQNLNHDAMYWYRQDPGQGLRLIYYSQIVNDFQKGDIAEGYSVSREKKESFPLTVTSAQKNPTAFYLCASSIAGRIEQYFGPGTRLTVT.

The chain is built from TRBV28 and TRBJ1-1, with D possibly being TRBD1 (6 bases). V dropped 3 bases and J dropped 1 base, with 12 bases sitting between them. The CDR3 is 15 amino acids. Germline V gives CDR1 MDHEN, CDR2 SYDVKM. The CDR3 nucleotides are TGTGCCAGCAGTTTGAGCGCGGGGGCGAACACTGAAGCTTTCTTT. Encoded protein: CASSLSAGANTEAFF.

This sequence joins TRBV7-9 and TRBJ2-2; TRBD2 is a possible D gene (6 bases). Germline V gene lookup returns CDR1 SEHNR and CDR2 FQNEAQ (reference sequence). With 1 base removed from V and 3 bases from J, the gap between germline ends came to 6 bases. This CDR3 is 14 amino acids long. CDR3 DNA sequence: TGTGCCAGCAGCTTAGGCGGGGACACCGGGGAGCTGTTTTTT. Protein: CASSLGGDTGELFF.

This sequence joins TRBV7-4 and TRBJ2-7, with D tentatively TRBD1 (6 bases). The germline gives CDR1 SGHVT, CDR2 SQSDAQ. The CDR3 extends over 13 amino acids. The V end lost 1 base, the J end lost 3 bases, and 7 bases lay between the germline ends. The CDR3 region is CASSLDRVYEQYF. CDR3 DNA: TGTGCCAGCAGCTTAGACAGGGTCTACGAGCAGTACTTC.

This chain uses TRBV4-1 with TRBJ2-7; maybe TRBD1 (5 bases). Trimming shortened V by 2 bases and J by 3 bases, and 14 bases separated the two germline ends. The germline CDR1 and CDR2 sequences are MGHRA and YSYEKL. The CDR3 spans 15 residues. The CDR3 DNA follows: TGCGCCAGCAGCCAATTATCAGGGTTGATCTACGAGCAGTACTTC. It is translated as CASSQLSGLIYEQYF.

The chain employs TRBV28 and TRBJ2-1; 9 bases are a match to TRBD1. Germline trimming cut 6 bases from V and 4 bases from J; bases unmatched to any gene: 7. CDR3 length equals 15 residues. The V gene's germline CDR1 is MDHEN and CDR2 SYDVKM. The CDR3 DNA follows: TGTGCCAGCAGGGGGACAGGGCCGGTTTACAATGAGCAGTTCTTC. Translation: CASRGTGPVYNEQFF.

The gene calls are TRBV5-4 and TRBJ1-1; tentative D call: TRBD1 (5 bases). CDR3 length: 13 residues. Germline assignment: CDR1 SGHNT and CDR2 YYREEE (reference sequence). Trimming took 0 bases from V and 4 from J, leaving 7 bases between them. Here the CDR3 reads CASSLGGCTEAFF. The CDR3 DNA follows: TGTGCCAGCAGCTTGGGGGGCTGCACTGAAGCTTTCTTT.

This clone appeared many times. The chain joins TRBV2 to TRBJ2-7; TRBD1 might be the D (5 bases). The CDR3 contains 15 residues. The germline CDR1 and CDR2 sequences are SNHLY and FYNNEI. The germline V and J ends were trimmed by 4 bases and 1 base, with 14 bases remaining between them. The CDR3: CASSGSPTDSYEQYF. The CDR3 DNA reads as TGTGCCAGCAGTGGTTCCCCGACAGATTCCTACGAGCAGTACTTC.

This rearrangement joins TRBV29-1 to TRBJ1-1, with D unresolved. There are 12 residues in the CDR3. CDR1 and CDR2 (germline): SQVTM, ANQGSEA. V gave up 7 bases and J gave up 2 bases, with 11 bases separating them. In DNA form, the CDR3 reads TGCAGCGCAAAAGAGGGAAACACTGAAGCTTTCTTT. This sequence encodes CSAKEGNTEAFF.

The chain carries TRBV27 and TRBJ1-1; unclear D gene. Trimming took off 6 bases at V and 3 bases at J, with 14 bases between the two ends. Germline-derived CDR1 and CDR2 are MNHEY and SMNVEV (reference sequence). The CDR3 spans 14 residues. The CDR3 DNA reads TGTGCCAGCAGGGGCTTCCGCGCCCACACTGAAGCTTTCTTT. It specifies CASRGFRAHTEAFF.

This chain connects TRBV2 to TRBJ2-7, with unresolved D. CDR1 is SNHLY, CDR2 FYNNEI, per germline. The length of the CDR3 is 14 residues. The V end lost 0 bases, the J end lost 2 bases, and 8 bases lay between the germline ends. CDR3 protein: CASSEAKLTYEQYF. CDR3 sequence (DNA): TGTGCCAGCAGTGAAGCCAAGCTTACCTACGAGCAGTACTTC.

The chain couples TRBV7-9 to TRBJ2-4; the D gene is possibly TRBD1 (6 bases). V shed 5 bases and J shed 3 bases, with 8 bases lying between them. In germline, CDR1 is SEHNR, CDR2 FQNEAQ (reference sequence). The CDR3 is 13 residues long. The CDR3 coding sequence is TGTGCCAGCAGCACGACAGGCAAAAACATTCAGTACTTC. Translated, it gives CASSTTGKNIQYF.

The chain links TRBV19 to TRBJ1-1, with TRBD1 matching over 10 bases. CDR1 is LNHDA, CDR2 SQIVND, per germline (reference sequence). The CDR3 consists of 15 residues. With V trimmed by 3 bases and J by 4 bases, 5 bases remained unmatched. The CDR3 here is CASSMGDRGGTEAFF. The CDR3 DNA is TGTGCCAGTAGTATGGGGGACAGGGGTGGCACTGAAGCTTTCTTT.

This clone showed up just once. CDR3 region: CASSRSFSPYNEQFF. CDR3 coding DNA: TGTGCCAGCAGTAGATCGTTTAGCCCCTACAATGAGCAGTTCTTC. V gene TRBV6-5 combines with J gene TRBJ2-1; D not certain. The V gene's germline CDR1 is MNHEY and CDR2 SVGAGI. The CDR3 extends over 15 amino acids. Trimming took 5 bases from V and 2 from J, leaving 13 bases between them.

The genes are TRBV5-5 and TRBJ2-7; 7 bases line up with TRBD1. V trimming: 4 bases; J trimming: 3 bases; junction bases outside the gene matches: 13. The length of the CDR3 is 16 residues. Germline CDR1 is SGHKS and CDR2 is YYEKEE (reference sequence). Here the CDR3 reads CASSRVPPGTVYEQYF. The DNA of the CDR3 is TGTGCCAGCAGCCGCGTACCCCCCGGGACAGTCTACGAGCAGTACTTC.

For this clone: Other nucleotide sequences from this sample produce the same CDR3. Here the CDR3 reads CASSYSATNEKLFF. CDR3 nucleotides: TGTGCCAGCAGTTACAGCGCGACTAATGAAAAACTGTTTTTT. V is TRBV6-5 and J is TRBJ1-4, with D unclear. This CDR3 region has 14 residues. V was trimmed by 2 bases and J by 2 bases, leaving 6 bases between them. Germline V gene sequence: CDR1 MNHEY, CDR2 SVGAGI.